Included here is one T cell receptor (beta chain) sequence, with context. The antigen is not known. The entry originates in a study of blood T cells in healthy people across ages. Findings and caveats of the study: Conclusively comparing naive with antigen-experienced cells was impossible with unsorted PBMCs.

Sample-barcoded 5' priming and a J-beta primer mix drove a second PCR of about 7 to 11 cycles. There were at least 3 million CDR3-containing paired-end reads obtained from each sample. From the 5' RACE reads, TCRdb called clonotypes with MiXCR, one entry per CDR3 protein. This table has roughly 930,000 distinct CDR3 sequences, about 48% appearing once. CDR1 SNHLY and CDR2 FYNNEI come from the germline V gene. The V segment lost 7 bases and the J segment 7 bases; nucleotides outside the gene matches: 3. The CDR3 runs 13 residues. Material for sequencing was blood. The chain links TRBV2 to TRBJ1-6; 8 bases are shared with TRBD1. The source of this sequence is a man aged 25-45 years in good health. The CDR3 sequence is CASTGGQNSPLHF. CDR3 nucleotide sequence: TGTGCCAGCACAGGGGGCCAAAATTCACCCCTCCACTTT.